The source of this T cell receptor beta chain is a study of T-cell reconstitution after alpha-beta-depleted transplantation in children. Molecular barcoding with unique molecular identifiers was used for the TCRbeta library. TCRdb re-derived calls from the PCR reads in MiXCR, one entry per CDR3 protein. The sample consists of 600,000 to 700,000 distinct CDR3 sequences, 16% of them appearing once. This clonotype has a handful of counts. Trimming removed 5 bases at V and 4 bases at J, with 18 bases between. The CDR3 sequence is 15 residues long. Germline values: CDR1 DFQATT, CDR2 SNEGSKA (reference sequence).

This clonotype was sampled from a human donor who donated a stem cell graft to a child with acute myeloid leukemia. The chain recombines TRBV20-1 with TRBJ2-1, with D perhaps matching TRBD2 (5 bases). The input for sequencing was PBMCs from the stem cell graft donor, taken from the stem cell graft. Here the CDR3 reads CSAETYGIQYNEQFF. CDR3 DNA: TGCAGTGCTGAAACCTACGGGATCCAGTACAATGAGCAGTTCTTC.